Below are 32 T cell receptor beta chains sequenced from a single sample in a study of blood T cell repertoires in COVID-19. Sequencing was performed with immunoSEQ multiplex PCR; in TCRdb, only in-frame clones are kept and a portion is missing. The data show over 200,000 clones, with around 87% seen just once and 2.3% held by the top ten. Sequences were obtained from peripheral blood. Every receptor here comes from a woman aged 45-59 years with acute or convalescent COVID-19.

This sequence joins TRBV27 and TRBJ2-4, with D possibly TRBD2 on 5 matching bases. V shed 0 bases and J shed 0 bases, with 12 bases lying between them. This CDR3 has 17 residues. The V gene's germline CDR1 is MNHEY and CDR2 SMNVEV (reference sequence). CDR3 sequence reads: CASSLSMRALAKNIQYF. The CDR3 nucleotides are TGTGCCAGCAGTTTATCGATGCGGGCTCTAGCCAAAAACATTCAGTACTTC.

This chain links TRBV7-3 with TRBJ1-6; the match to TRBD1 covers 9 bases. This CDR3 contains 13 residues. The trim removed 3 bases at V and 10 bases at J, leaving 1 base unmatched. Germline assignment: CDR1 SGHTA and CDR2 FQGTGA. This CDR3 reads CASSFTGGSPLHF. Written as DNA, the CDR3 is TGTGCCAGCAGCTTCACAGGGGGCTCACCCCTCCACTTT.

The chain employs TRBV27 and TRBJ2-1; D remains unclear. V lost 4 bases, J lost 1 base, and 5 bases lay in between. Germline lookup yields CDR1 MNHEY and CDR2 SMNVEV (reference sequence). The CDR3 totals 13 residues. The chain's CDR3 is CASSYGSYNEQFF. CDR3 in DNA: TGTGCCAGCAGTTACGGTTCCTACAATGAGCAGTTCTTC.

J is TRBJ2-2 and V is TRBV21-1; TRBD2, the table's D call, was not compared with the DNA. TRBV21-1 is termed a pseudogene. This CDR3 spans 17 amino acids. This chain's CDR3 is CASSKDPTGSHTGELFF. The CDR3 DNA sequence: TGTGCCAGCAGCAAAGACCCCACCGGGAGCCACACCGGGGAGCTGTTTTTT.

For this clone: At one end the junction does not follow the germline gene, possibly because of a read error. The rearrangement links TRBV7-7 to TRBJ2-7; D is perhaps TRBD2 (6 bases). This CDR3 is 15 amino acids long. Germline CDR1 SSHAT, CDR2 FNYEAQ (reference sequence). CDR3 loop: CASSLRDGSSYEQYF. The CDR3 bases are TGTGCTAGCAGCTTACGGGACGGGAGCTCCTACGAGCAGTACTTC.

CDR3 bases: TGCGCCAGCAGCTTGGCTAGAAGCAATGAGCAGTTCTTC. Translation gives CASSLARSNEQFF. This sequence joins TRBV5-1 and TRBJ2-1, with D uncertain. From germline, CDR1 is SGHRS and CDR2 YFSETQ. V dropped 0 bases and J dropped 6 bases, with 7 bases sitting between them. The length of the CDR3 is 13 residues.

V is TRBV7-2 and J is TRBJ2-7, with D possibly TRBD2 on 5 matching bases. Trimming removed 3 bases at V and 2 bases at J, with 11 bases between. Germline assignment: CDR1 SGHTA and CDR2 FQGNSA. The CDR3 is 14 amino acids. CDR3 sequence reads: CASSFSRATYEQYF. CDR3 nucleotides: TGTGCCAGCAGCTTCTCGCGGGCGACCTACGAGCAGTACTTC.

The chain links TRBV7-8 to TRBJ2-1; 8 bases fit TRBD2. Germline assignment: CDR1 SGHVS and CDR2 FQNEAQ. The J segment lost 6 bases and the V segment lost 5 bases, leaving 9 bases of the junction unmatched. CDR3 length: 15 residues. For the CDR3, the DNA is TGTGCCAGCAGCCCTCAGCGGGAGTTGGGCAATGAGCAGTTCTTC. It encodes CASSPQRELGNEQFF.

V is TRBV12-3 or TRBV12-4 and J is TRBJ1-1; D is ambiguous. The length of the CDR3 is 12 residues. The V end lost 5 bases, the J end lost 4 bases, and 8 bases lay between the germline ends. As DNA, the CDR3 is TGTGCCAGCAGTCCTCGGGGCACTGAAGCTTTCTTT. Translated, it gives CASSPRGTEAFF.

The J gene is TRBJ1-4, the V gene TRBV10-3, with 8 bases lining up with TRBD1. The germline V gene encodes CDR1 ENHRY and CDR2 SYGVKD. Trimming cost V 3 bases and J 8 bases; bases outside gene matches: 5. The CDR3 runs 14 residues. CDR3 sequence (DNA): TGTGCCATCAGTGACGAACAGGGGGGGGAAAAACTGTTTTTT. As protein: CAISDEQGGEKLFF.

This rearrangement joins TRBV4-2 to TRBJ1-5, with TRBD1 matching 8 bases. Germline V CDR1 and CDR2: LGHNA, YNFKEQ. V was pared by 1 base and J by 6 bases, with 5 bases of the junction left unmatched. This CDR3 has 15 residues. The CDR3 DNA follows: TGTGCCAGCAGCCAAGGTACAGGGGGTTTTCAGCCCCAGCATTTT. This gives the protein CASSQGTGGFQPQHF.

This sequence joins TRBV29-1 and TRBJ1-1, with TRBD1 matching over 8 bases. J was trimmed by 4 bases and V by 6 bases; bases with no gene match: 4. The CDR3 sequence is 12 residues long. Germline-derived CDR1 and CDR2 are SQVTM and ANQGSEA. The CDR3 loop reads CSVGQGPTEAFF. The DNA of the CDR3 is TGCAGCGTCGGACAGGGTCCCACTGAAGCTTTCTTT.

The chain employs TRBV7-2 and TRBJ1-2; 7 bases match TRBD1. Germline trimming cut 5 bases from V and 1 base from J; bases unmatched to any gene: 7. Looked up from germline, CDR1 is SGHTA and CDR2 is FQGNSA. This CDR3 comprises 15 residues. The CDR3 DNA reads as TGTGCCAGCAGCCCGAACCGACAGGGTAACTATGGCTACACCTTC. The encoded protein is CASSPNRQGNYGYTF.

The genes are TRBV13 and TRBJ2-7; possibly TRBD1 for D (5 bases). V was clipped by 0 bases and J by 2 bases, with 17 bases between them. CDR1 is PRHDT and CDR2 is FYEKMQ in the germline V gene (reference sequence). The CDR3 extends over 17 amino acids. CDR3 bases: TGTGCCAGCAGCTTAGGTTATCAGGGATCAGGAACCTACGAGCAGTACTTC. It is translated as CASSLGYQGSGTYEQYF.

This chain uses TRBV9 with TRBJ2-1, with 7 bases that match TRBD2. V shed 2 bases and J 0 bases; nucleotides not matched to a gene: 2. Germline V CDR1 and CDR2: SGDLS, YYNGEE. The CDR3 runs 15 residues. The DNA of the CDR3 is TGTGCCAGCAGCGTCCTAGCGGACTCCTACAATGAGCAGTTCTTC. Translation gives CASSVLADSYNEQFF. Full variable domain (missing parts from reference TRBV9 and TRBJ2-1): DSGVTQTPKHLITATGQRVTLRCSPRSGDLSVYWYQQSLDQGLQFLIQYYNGEERAKGNILERFSAQQFPDLHSELNLSSLELGDSALYFCASSVLADSYNEQFFGPGTRLTVL.

The chain joins TRBV5-4 to TRBJ2-3, with TRBD1 matching over 8 bases. Losses at the gene ends were 4 bases for V and 4 bases for J; bases not matched to a gene: 5. Germline CDR1 is SGHNT and CDR2 is YYREEE (reference sequence). The CDR3 contains 14 residues. Here the CDR3 reads CASSPDRAPDTQYF. The CDR3 DNA sequence: TGTGCCAGCAGCCCGGACAGGGCCCCAGATACGCAGTATTTT.

The chain recombines TRBV27 with TRBJ2-3, with 13 positions matching TRBD2. In germline, CDR1 is MNHEY, CDR2 SMNVEV (reference sequence). The ends lost 2 bases at V and 0 bases at J; junction bases unmatched: 5. The CDR3 totals 18 residues. In DNA form, the CDR3 reads TGTGCCAGCAGTTTAGTGGGACTAGCGGGATCTAGCACAGATACGCAGTATTTT. The encoded protein is CASSLVGLAGSSTDTQYF.

The V gene is TRBV2, the J gene TRBJ2-3; D call uncertain. The CDR3 loop spans 14 amino acids. Germline-derived CDR1 and CDR2 are SNHLY and FYNNEI. The V gene lost 4 bases and the J gene lost 2 bases, with 10 bases spanning the gap. This chain's CDR3 is CASSVNRNTDTQYF. The DNA for the CDR3 is TGTGCCAGCAGTGTGAACAGAAACACAGATACGCAGTATTTT.

The chain joins TRBV6-4 to TRBJ1-1; D unresolved. Trimming cost V 0 bases and J 0 bases, with 8 bases left between them. The CDR3 totals 15 residues. Germline V gene data show CDR1 as MRHNA and CDR2 as SNTAGT. CDR3 nucleotides: TGTGCCAGCAGTGACTCTAGATTTTTGAACACTGAAGCTTTCTTT. It encodes CASSDSRFLNTEAFF.

The chain recombines TRBV13 with TRBJ2-1; 7 bases agree with TRBD2. This CDR3 comprises 16 residues. Germline trimming cut 7 bases from V and 8 bases from J; bases unmatched to any gene: 17. The germline V gene has CDR1 PRHDT and CDR2 FYEKMQ (reference sequence). CDR3 sequence: CASIQDGGSFLDEQFF. The CDR3 coding sequence is TGTGCCAGCATCCAAGACGGCGGGAGTTTTCTGGATGAGCAGTTCTTC.

V usage is TRBV28 and J usage is TRBJ2-3; TRBD2 matches 10 bases. V dropped 1 base and J dropped 3; count of bases not matched to a gene: 4. The CDR3 extends over 16 amino acids. CDR1 is MDHEN and CDR2 is SYDVKM in the germline V gene. The CDR3 bases are TGTGCCAGCAGTTTATATAGCGGGAGGTCTACAGATACGCAGTATTTT. It translates to CASSLYSGRSTDTQYF.

The genes are TRBV11-3 and TRBJ2-3; 10 nucleotides match TRBD2. From germline, CDR1 is SGHNT and CDR2 YENEEA. The CDR3 extends over 16 amino acids. V lost 1 base and J lost 8; bases outside the gene matches: 9. CDR3 in DNA: TGTGCCAGCAGCTTAGGAGCGGGAGGGCGTCGGGGTACGCAGTATTTT. Encoded protein: CASSLGAGGRRGTQYF.

The gene calls are TRBV6-1 and TRBJ1-1; 7 nucleotides line up with TRBD1. Trimming cost V 2 bases and J 8 bases; bases outside gene matches: 5. CDR1 is MNHNS, CDR2 SASEGT, per germline. The CDR3 consists of 13 residues. The CDR3 is CASSEQGGPEAFF. The CDR3 nucleotides read TGTGCCAGCAGTGAACAGGGGGGACCCGAAGCTTTCTTT.

CDR3 nucleotide sequence: TGTGCCACCAGTGATCCCCTACAGGGGACAAATGAAAAACTGTTTTTT. Translated: CATSDPLQGTNEKLFF. The chain recombines TRBV24-1 with TRBJ1-4; 7 nucleotides align to TRBD1. CDR1 is KGHDR and CDR2 is SFDVKD in the germline V gene. The ends lost 3 bases at V and 5 bases at J; junction bases unmatched: 8. The CDR3 sequence is 16 residues long.

The CDR3 loop reads CASSLIAGGITDTQYF. The CDR3, as DNA: TGTGCCAGCAGCTTAATAGCGGGAGGAATCACAGATACGCAGTATTTT. The chain has TRBV7-3 and TRBJ2-3; 10 nucleotides agree with TRBD2. The CDR3 has 16 amino acids. The germline CDR1 and CDR2 sequences are SGHTA and FQGTGA. With V trimmed by 1 base and J by 2 bases, 3 bases remained unmatched.

This chain links TRBV28 with TRBJ1-5; TRBD1 is a possible D gene (5 bases). The CDR3 runs to 15 residues. Germline CDR1 MDHEN, CDR2 SYDVKM. The V gene lost 5 bases and the J gene lost 1 base, with 12 bases spanning the gap. The CDR3 protein is CASSPLRGSNQPQHF. The CDR3 bases are TGTGCCAGCAGTCCCCTAAGGGGCAGCAATCAGCCCCAGCATTTT.

The count of this clone is one. The V and J genes are TRBV27 and TRBJ1-1; perhaps TRBD1 as D (6 bases). The CDR3 is 16 amino acids. Deletions cut 0 bases from V and 4 bases from J, with 15 bases between. Germline loops: CDR1 MNHEY, CDR2 SMNVEV (reference sequence). The DNA of the CDR3 is TGTGCCAGCAGTTTATCCCCACAGGGTAAGGGCACTGAAGCTTTCTTT. Its translation: CASSLSPQGKGTEAFF.

This clone has only a few counts. This sequence joins TRBV20-1 and TRBJ1-4; tentative D call: TRBD1 (5 bases). Germline V gene sequence: CDR1 DFQATT, CDR2 SNEGSKA (reference sequence). The CDR3 consists of 14 residues. Trimming pared 3 bases from V and 8 bases from J, leaving 16 bases between. The CDR3 region is CSASLVSGGEKLFF. The DNA for the CDR3 is TGCAGTGCTAGTCTGGTCTCCGGGGGGGAAAAACTGTTTTTT.

This chain uses TRBV5-8 with TRBJ2-3; D is unclear. Per the germline V gene, CDR1 is SGHTS and CDR2 is YDEGEE. The CDR3 runs to 15 residues. The V and J ends lost 0 bases and 2 bases respectively, with 10 bases between them. This CDR3 is CASSLEQTNTDTQYF. For the CDR3, the DNA is TGTGCCAGCAGCTTGGAACAGACGAACACAGATACGCAGTATTTT. Variable domain in full (rest from reference TRBV5-8 and TRBJ2-3): EAGVTQSPTHLIKTRGQQATLRCSPISGHTSVYWYQQALGLGLQFLLWYDEGEERNRGNFPPRFSGRQFPNYSSELNVNALELEDSALYLCASSLEQTNTDTQYFGPGTRLTVL.

The CDR3 DNA reads TGTGCCAGCAGCTCCGATACGAGCAGTGGGCTCTATGGCTACACCTTC. Translated, it gives CASSSDTSSGLYGYTF. The chain carries TRBV7-6 and TRBJ1-2; D is unresolved. The V end was cut by 4 bases, the J end by 4 bases, with 19 bases between. Germline CDR1 is SGHVS and CDR2 is FNYEAQ. The CDR3 loop spans 16 amino acids.

The gene calls are TRBV28 and TRBJ2-7; D is perhaps TRBD2 (7 bases). The germline CDR1 and CDR2 sequences are MDHEN and SYDVKM. The CDR3 is 12 amino acids. The V end was cut by 3 bases, the J end by 6 bases, with 9 bases between. CDR3 in amino acids: CASSFGGLEQYF. For the CDR3, the DNA is TGTGCCAGCAGTTTCGGGGGGCTCGAGCAGTACTTC.

The chain carries TRBV20-1 and TRBJ1-5; maybe TRBD1 (6 bases). Germline V gene data show CDR1 as DFQATT and CDR2 as SNEGSKA (reference sequence). This CDR3 is built from 14 residues. Trimming cost V 3 bases and J 7 bases, with 16 bases left between them. CDR3 sequence: CSASSRGAVQPQHF. The CDR3 nucleotides read TGCAGTGCTAGTTCCAGGGGAGCAGTCCAGCCCCAGCATTTT.